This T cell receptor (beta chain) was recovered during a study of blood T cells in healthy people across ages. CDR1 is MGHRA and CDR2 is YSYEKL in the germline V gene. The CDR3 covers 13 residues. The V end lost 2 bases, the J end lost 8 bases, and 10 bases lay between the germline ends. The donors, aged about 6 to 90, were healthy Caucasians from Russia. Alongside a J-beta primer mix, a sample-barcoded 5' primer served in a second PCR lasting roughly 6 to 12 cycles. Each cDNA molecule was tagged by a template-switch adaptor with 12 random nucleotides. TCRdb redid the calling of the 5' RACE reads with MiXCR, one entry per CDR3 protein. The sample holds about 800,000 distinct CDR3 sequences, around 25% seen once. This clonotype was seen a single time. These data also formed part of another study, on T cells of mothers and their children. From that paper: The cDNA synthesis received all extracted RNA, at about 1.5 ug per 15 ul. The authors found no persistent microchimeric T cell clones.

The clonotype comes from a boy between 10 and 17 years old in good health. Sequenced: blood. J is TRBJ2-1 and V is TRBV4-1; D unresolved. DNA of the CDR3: TGCGCCAGCAGCCAACTCAGGCACCATGAGCAGTTCTTC. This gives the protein CASSQLRHHEQFF.